This T cell receptor (beta chain) stems from a study of control samples from healthy donors and cancer patients. CDR1 is SGDLS and CDR2 is YYNGEE in the germline V gene. The CDR3 totals 14 residues. Trimming took 0 bases from V and 6 from J, leaving 12 bases between them. Data came from immunoSEQ multiplex PCR; TCRdb stores just in-frame clones and leaves some out. The profile covers roughly 170,000 clones, with approximately 92% appearing a single time and just over 2% taken by the ten largest. V and J are TRBV9 and TRBJ1-2; D is ambiguous. Sequenced input: blood. The receptor was isolated from a woman between 40 and 50 years old in good health. This CDR3 is CASSVGPTGDGYTF. The CDR3 bases are TGTGCCAGCAGCGTAGGTCCGACCGGCGATGGCTACACCTTC.